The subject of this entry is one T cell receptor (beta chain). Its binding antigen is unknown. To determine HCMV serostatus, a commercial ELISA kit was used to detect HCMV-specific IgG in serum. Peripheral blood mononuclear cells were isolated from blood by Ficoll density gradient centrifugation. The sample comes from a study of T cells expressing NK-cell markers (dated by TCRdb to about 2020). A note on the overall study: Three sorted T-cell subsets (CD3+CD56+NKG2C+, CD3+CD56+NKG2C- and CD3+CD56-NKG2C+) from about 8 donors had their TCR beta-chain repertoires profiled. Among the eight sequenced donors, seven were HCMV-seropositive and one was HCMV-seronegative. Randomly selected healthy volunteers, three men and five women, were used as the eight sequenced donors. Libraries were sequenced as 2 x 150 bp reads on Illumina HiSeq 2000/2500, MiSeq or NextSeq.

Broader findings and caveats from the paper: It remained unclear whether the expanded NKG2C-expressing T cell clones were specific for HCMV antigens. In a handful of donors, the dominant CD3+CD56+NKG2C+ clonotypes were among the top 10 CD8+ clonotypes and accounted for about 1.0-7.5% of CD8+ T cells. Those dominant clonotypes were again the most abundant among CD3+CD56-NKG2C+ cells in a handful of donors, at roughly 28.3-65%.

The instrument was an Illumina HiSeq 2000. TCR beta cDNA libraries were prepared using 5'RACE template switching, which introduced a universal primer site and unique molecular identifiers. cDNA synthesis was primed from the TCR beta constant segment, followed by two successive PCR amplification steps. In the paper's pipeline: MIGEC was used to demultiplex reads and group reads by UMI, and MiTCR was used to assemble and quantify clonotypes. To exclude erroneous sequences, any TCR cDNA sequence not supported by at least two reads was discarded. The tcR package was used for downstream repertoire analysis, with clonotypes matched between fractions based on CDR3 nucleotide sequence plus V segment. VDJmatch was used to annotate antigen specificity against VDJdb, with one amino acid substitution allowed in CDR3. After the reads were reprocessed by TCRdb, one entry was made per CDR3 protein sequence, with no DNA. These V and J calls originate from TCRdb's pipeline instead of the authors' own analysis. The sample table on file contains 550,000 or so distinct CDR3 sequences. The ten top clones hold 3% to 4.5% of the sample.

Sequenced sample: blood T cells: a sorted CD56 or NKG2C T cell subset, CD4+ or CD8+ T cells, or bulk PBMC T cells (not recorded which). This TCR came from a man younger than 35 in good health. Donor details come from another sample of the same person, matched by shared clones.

The CDR3 in this case is CSVEDPWAPNNEQFF. The rearrangement joined TRBV29-1 to TRBJ2-1. Including cysteine and phenylalanine, the CDR3 has 15 amino acids. There is no recorded DNA. CDR1 and CDR2 are read off the germline V gene as SQVTM and ANQGSEA.